This paragraph reports one T cell receptor beta chain. Via MiXCR, TCRdb re-called the 5' RACE reads, giving one row per CDR3 protein. The sample lists roughly 260,000 distinct CDR3 sequences, roughly 20% occurring once. The data stem from a study of CD8 T cells in ankylosing spondylitis. CDR1 and CDR2 (germline): SGHKS, YYEKEE (reference sequence). The CDR3 has 14 amino acids. The V end lost 3 bases, the J end lost 2 bases, and 10 bases lay between the germline ends. The specimen was blood, either unsorted or a sorted T cell fraction (not recorded which). The sequence came from a male donor with ankylosing spondylitis or in good health (not recorded which). The rearrangement uses TRBV5-5 and TRBJ2-3; D perhaps matches TRBD2 (6 bases). CDR3 sequence (DNA): TGTGCCAGCAGCTCCGGCGGGAACACAGATACGCAGTATTTT. Translating gives CASSSGGNTDTQYF.